These 32 T cell receptor beta chains originate from one sample sequenced in a study of CD8+ T cells in alopecia areata. The authors extracted RNA and reverse transcribed it into cDNA as the sequencing template. Sequencing was performed with immunoSEQ multiplex PCR; in TCRdb, only in-frame clones are kept and a portion is missing. The sample has 140,000 or so clones, about half seen once. The specimen was CD4+ T cells sorted from blood, collected at week 0. The receptors were gathered from a human donor with alopecia areata.

The V call is TRBV9, the J call TRBJ2-2; D is ambiguous. V gave up 0 bases and J gave up 4 bases, with 4 bases separating them. This CDR3 region has 13 residues. Germline V gene sequence: CDR1 SGDLS, CDR2 YYNGEE. The CDR3 loop reads CASSVGSTGELFF. CDR3 in DNA: TGTGCCAGCAGCGTAGGGAGCACCGGGGAGCTGTTTTTT.

On this clone: The same CDR3 arises from other DNA sequences in this sample as well. The CDR3: CSANQPQHF. DNA of the CDR3: TGCAGTGCTAATCAGCCCCAGCATTTT. The rearrangement joins TRBV20-1 to TRBJ1-5; D call uncertain. Looked up from germline, CDR1 is DFQATT and CDR2 is SNEGSKA (reference sequence). Trimming pared 4 bases from V and 5 bases from J, leaving 0 bases between. The CDR3 runs 9 residues.

The chain recombines TRBV4-2 with TRBJ1-5; D gene unclear. Between the trimmed V and J ends, which lost 5 bases and 2 bases, there was a span of 10 bases. Germline V lookup: CDR1 LGHNA, CDR2 YNFKEQ. This CDR3 is 14 amino acids long. This CDR3 reads CASSLEGGNQPQHF. Here the CDR3 DNA reads TGTGCCAGCAGCTTAGAGGGTGGCAATCAGCCCCAGCATTTT.

The CDR3 here is CASSMTRQTQETQYF. For the CDR3, the DNA is TGTGCCAGCAGCATGACTCGACAGACTCAAGAGACCCAGTACTTC. This chain connects TRBV7-2 to TRBJ2-5, with D perhaps TRBD1 (5 bases). The CDR3 contains 15 residues. CDR1 SGHTA and CDR2 FQGNSA come from the germline V gene. The V and J ends lost 5 bases and 2 bases respectively, with 15 bases between them. The full variable domain, completed using reference TRBV7-2 and TRBJ2-5, is GAGVSQSPSNKVTEKGKDVELRCDPISGHTALYWYRQSLGQGLEFLIYFQGNSAPDKSGLPSDRFSAERTGGSVSTLTIQRTQQEDSAVYLCASSMTRQTQETQYFGPGTRLLVL.

For the CDR3, the DNA is TGCGCCAGCAGAAGAGGGGAGCCAGATACGCAGTATTTT. Its translation is CASRRGEPDTQYF. The chain has TRBV5-1 and TRBJ2-3; the D call may be TRBD1 or TRBD2 (5 bases each). Germline values: CDR1 SGHRS, CDR2 YFSETQ. This CDR3 is built from 13 residues. The V gene lost 5 bases and the J gene lost 4 bases, with 11 bases spanning the gap.

The rearrangement joins TRBV9 to TRBJ1-1, with D unresolved. Trimming cost V 0 bases and J 3 bases, with 6 bases left between them. The CDR3 has 13 amino acids. The germline gives CDR1 SGDLS, CDR2 YYNGEE. The CDR3 bases are TGTGCCAGCAGCGTAGTCGAGGACACTGAAGCTTTCTTT. Translating gives CASSVVEDTEAFF.

The chain joins TRBV2 to TRBJ1-5; a weak D match, TRBD1 (6 bases). The V and J ends lost 6 bases and 3 bases respectively, with 15 bases between them. This CDR3 has 15 residues. Germline values: CDR1 SNHLY, CDR2 FYNNEI. CDR3 in amino acids: CASRRGTNPNQPQHF. CDR3 coding DNA: TGTGCCAGCAGGAGAGGGACAAACCCCAATCAGCCCCAGCATTTT. The full variable domain, its missing parts supplied by reference TRBV2 and TRBJ1-5, is EPEVTQTPSHQVTQMGQEVILRCVPISNHLYFYWYRQILGQKVEFLVSFYNNEISEKSEIFDDQFSVERPDGSNFTLKIRSTKLEDSAMYFCASRRGTNPNQPQHFGDGTRLSIL.

V and J are TRBV4-1 and TRBJ2-1, with 9 bases fitting TRBD2. Germline loops: CDR1 MGHRA, CDR2 YSYEKL. The length of the CDR3 is 17 residues. Losses at the gene ends were 0 bases for V and 8 bases for J; bases not matched to a gene: 11. CDR3 sequence (DNA): TGCGCCAGCAGCCAAGATTCCCGCGGGAGGGCCAGGGATGAGCAGTTCTTC. Amino acids: CASSQDSRGRARDEQFF.

The rearrangement joins TRBV7-3 to TRBJ2-2; 7 nucleotides agree with TRBD1. The V gene end was trimmed by 0 bases and the J gene end by 2 bases; junction bases not matched to a gene: 6. This CDR3 is 17 amino acids long. In germline, CDR1 is SGHTA, CDR2 FQGTGA. CDR3 nucleotide sequence: TGTGCCAGCAGCTTAACAGGGGGCAAACTTAACACCGGGGAGCTGTTTTTT. Its translation is CASSLTGGKLNTGELFF.

The V call is TRBV30, the J call TRBJ1-2; D remains unclear. The CDR3 contains 13 residues. V gave up 1 base and J gave up 9 bases, with 15 bases separating them. CDR1 is GTSNPN and CDR2 is SVGIG in the germline V gene (reference sequence). The CDR3 region is CAWSDDGRASYTF. In nucleotides, the CDR3 is TGTGCCTGGAGTGACGACGGACGCGCGAGCTACACCTTC.

V gene TRBV29-1 combines with J gene TRBJ2-1; 7 nucleotides align to TRBD2. Germline CDR1 reads SQVTM; CDR2 reads ANQGSEA. Losses at the gene ends were 1 base for V and 5 bases for J; bases not matched to a gene: 14. The CDR3 length is 17 residues. The CDR3 nucleotides are TGCAGCGTTGAAGCTAGCGGCCTAAGGGTGAGGAACAATGAGCAGTTCTTC. The encoded protein is CSVEASGLRVRNNEQFF.

This clone was seen only a few times. The V call is TRBV10-3, the J call TRBJ2-1, with 8 bases that match TRBD1. Germline CDR1 ENHRY, CDR2 SYGVKD. The J segment lost 10 bases and the V segment lost 2 bases, leaving 7 bases of the junction unmatched. The CDR3 is 14 residues long. The CDR3, as DNA: TGTGCCATCAGTGAGGGGACAGGAGTGAAGGAGCAGTTCTTC. It yields the protein CAISEGTGVKEQFF.

The V call is TRBV18, the J call TRBJ2-5; TRBD2 agrees at 7 bases. Germline CDR1 and CDR2: KGHSH and LQKENI. There are 16 residues in the CDR3. Trimming took 3 bases from V and 2 from J; bases not matched to a gene: 9. The DNA for the CDR3 is TGTGCCAGCTCACCCTTCCTGGCTAGCGGTCAAGAGACCCAGTACTTC. Protein product: CASSPFLASGQETQYF.

The rearrangement uses TRBV29-1 and TRBJ2-7; TRBD2 aligns across 7 bases. Losses at the gene ends were 3 bases for V and 2 bases for J; bases not matched to a gene: 7. This CDR3 is built from 14 residues. Germline V CDR1 and CDR2: SQVTM, ANQGSEA. CDR3 sequence reads: CSVDLGLDTYEQYF. The CDR3 nucleotides are TGCAGCGTTGATCTTGGACTAGACACCTACGAGCAGTACTTC.

In its sample, this clone was seen a few times. The chain combines TRBV29-1 with TRBJ2-7; weak D call: TRBD2 (5 bases). CDR1 and CDR2 (germline): SQVTM, ANQGSEA. V lost 0 bases and J lost 7, with 7 bases in between. This CDR3 is built from 11 residues. CDR3 loop: CSVEDPGEQYF. The CDR3 DNA follows: TGCAGCGTTGAAGACCCGGGAGAGCAGTACTTC.

This clone was detected once. This chain connects TRBV5-1 to TRBJ2-5; D is unresolved. This CDR3 is built from 14 residues. Trimming removed 6 bases at V and 1 base at J, with 13 bases between. The germline CDR1 and CDR2 sequences are SGHRS and YFSETQ. CDR3 in amino acids: CASTLPNVQETQYF. The CDR3 DNA reads as TGCGCCAGCACGCTCCCCAACGTCCAAGAGACCCAGTACTTC.

The genes are TRBV6-5 and TRBJ2-7; maybe TRBD1 (6 bases). The CDR3 runs to 12 residues. Trimming took 6 bases from V and 12 from J, leaving 18 bases between them. Per the germline V gene, CDR1 is MNHEY and CDR2 is SVGAGI. The CDR3 loop reads CASRRGHWELYF. The CDR3 nucleotides are TGTGCCAGCAGAAGGGGACACTGGGAATTGTACTTC.

V usage is TRBV7-3 and J usage is TRBJ2-3; the D is unclear. The CDR3 covers 12 residues. Germline V CDR1 and CDR2: SGHTA, FQGTGA. V lost 5 bases, J lost 4 bases, and 7 bases lay in between. The CDR3 DNA is TGTGCCAGCAGCCTCGAAGCAGATACGCAGTATTTT. Its protein is CASSLEADTQYF.

This clone turned up a few times. The CDR3 region has the DNA TGCGCCAGCAGCCAAGTATCCAGCGGGAGAAGTGGGGCCAACGTCCTGACTTTC. This sequence encodes CASSQVSSGRSGANVLTF. V gene TRBV4-3 combines with J gene TRBJ2-6, with TRBD2 matching over 8 bases. V trimming: 1 base; J trimming: 3 bases; junction bases outside the gene matches: 8. Per germline, CDR1 LGHNA and CDR2 YSLEER. This CDR3 region has 18 residues.

The chain joins TRBV7-2 to TRBJ2-1, with D possibly being TRBD1 (6 bases). The CDR3 is made up of 17 amino acids. The germline V gene has CDR1 SGHTA and CDR2 FQGNSA. Trimming cost V 4 bases and J 8 bases, with 24 bases left between them. CDR3 DNA sequence: TGTGCCAGCAGCTGGAAGGGCACTAGGCAGGGGTGGGATGAGCAGTTCTTC. Its translation is CASSWKGTRQGWDEQFF.

The chain has TRBV7-9 and TRBJ2-7; no definite D call. Per the germline V gene, CDR1 is SEHNR and CDR2 is FQNEAQ (reference sequence). This CDR3 is 12 amino acids long. Between the trimmed V and J ends, which lost 5 bases and 7 bases, there was a span of 12 bases. In DNA, the CDR3 is TGTGCCAGCAGCCCCCCGCGTGGAGAGCAGTACTTC. Translated: CASSPPRGEQYF. Full variable domain (rest looked up from reference TRBV7-9 and TRBJ2-7): DTGVSQNPRHKITKRGQNVTFRCDPISEHNRLYWYRQTLGQGPEFLTYFQNEAQLEKSRLLSDRFSAERPKGSFSTLEIQRTEQGDSAMYLCASSPPRGEQYFGPGTRLTVT.

The rearrangement uses TRBV4-3 and TRBJ2-3, with 10 nucleotides matching TRBD2. The germline CDR1 and CDR2 sequences are LGHNA and YSLEER. The V segment lost 4 bases and the J segment 4 bases; nucleotides outside the gene matches: 11. The CDR3 contains 17 residues. CDR3 residues: CASSPRALAGVSDTQYF. The CDR3 bases are TGCGCCAGCAGCCCAAGAGCCCTAGCGGGAGTGTCAGATACGCAGTATTTT.

The chain recombines TRBV29-1 with TRBJ2-1, with TRBD1 matching over 9 bases. V gave up 5 bases and J gave up 10 bases; unmatched junction bases: 9. This CDR3 region has 13 residues. Germline assignment: CDR1 SQVTM and CDR2 ANQGSEA. The CDR3 reads CSVRTGAGGEQFF. The CDR3 DNA sequence: TGCAGCGTTCGGACAGGGGCCGGCGGGGAGCAGTTCTTC.

J is TRBJ2-5 and V is TRBV29-1, with unresolved D. V was trimmed by 2 bases and J by 4 bases, leaving 5 bases between them. The CDR3 loop spans 11 amino acids. CDR1 is SQVTM and CDR2 is ANQGSEA in the germline V gene. In DNA, the CDR3 is TGCAGCGTTGAATGGGCAGAGACCCAGTACTTC. This translates into CSVEWAETQYF.

The chain links TRBV7-2 to TRBJ2-3; D unclear. Germline assignment: CDR1 SGHTA and CDR2 FQGNSA. The CDR3 has 12 residues. The V end lost 5 bases, the J end lost 3 bases, and 6 bases lay between the germline ends. In DNA, the CDR3 is TGTGCCAGCAGCCCTGCTACAGATACGCAGTATTTT. As protein: CASSPATDTQYF.

This chain links TRBV7-2 with TRBJ2-3; 8 bases align to TRBD1. J was trimmed by 6 bases and V by 1 base; bases with no gene match: 6. Germline V gives CDR1 SGHTA, CDR2 FQGNSA. The CDR3 runs to 15 residues. The CDR3 sequence: CASSLGGTGLDTQYF. CDR3 sequence (DNA): TGTGCCAGCAGCTTAGGCGGGACAGGATTGGATACGCAGTATTTT.

This clone was seen more than once but under ten times. The V gene is TRBV7-2, the J gene TRBJ2-1; TRBD1 matches 8 bases. Germline V lookup: CDR1 SGHTA, CDR2 FQGNSA. CDR3 size: 16 residues. Unmatched junction bases numbered 6, after V lost 5 bases and J lost 0 bases. In DNA form, the CDR3 reads TGTGCCAGCAGCACAGGGGGTTCTTCCTCCTACAATGAGCAGTTCTTC. This gives the protein CASSTGGSSSYNEQFF.

The gene calls are TRBV29-1 and TRBJ2-3, with 7 bases matching TRBD1. Germline V gene data show CDR1 as SQVTM and CDR2 as ANQGSEA. The J segment lost 3 bases and the V segment lost 7 bases, leaving 7 bases of the junction unmatched. CDR3 length: 13 residues. This CDR3 is CSDRQGTTDTQYF. In DNA form, the CDR3 reads TGCAGCGACCGACAGGGTACGACAGATACGCAGTATTTT.

V usage is TRBV30 and J usage is TRBJ1-5; a weak D match, TRBD1 (5 bases). V was trimmed by 1 base and J by 0 bases, leaving 10 bases between them. Germline CDR1 GTSNPN, CDR2 SVGIG (reference sequence). The CDR3 has 15 residues. The CDR3 loop reads CAWSGDGDSNQPQHF. In DNA form, the CDR3 reads TGTGCCTGGAGTGGGGACGGAGATAGCAATCAGCCCCAGCATTTT.

The genes are TRBV25-1 and TRBJ2-7; D tentatively fits TRBD1 or TRBD2 (5 bases each). The germline V and J ends were trimmed by 8 bases and 2 bases, with 16 bases remaining between them. This CDR3 is built from 14 residues. In germline, CDR1 is MGHDK, CDR2 SYGVNS. This CDR3 reads CASGAAGATYEQYF. For the CDR3, the DNA is TGTGCCAGCGGGGCGGCGGGCGCGACCTACGAGCAGTACTTC.

This clone was observed a handful of times. The rearrangement links TRBV5-1 to TRBJ2-7; 9 bases match TRBD1. Germline CDR1 is SGHRS and CDR2 is YFSETQ. V lost 0 bases, J lost 6 bases, and 4 bases stayed unmatched. This CDR3 comprises 14 residues. In DNA, the CDR3 is TGCGCCAGCAGCTTGGCACAGGGGGCAGGCGAGCAGTACTTC. Its protein is CASSLAQGAGEQYF.

The CDR3 is CATLGTSNTEAFF. CDR3 DNA: TGTGCCACCCTGGGGACATCGAACACTGAAGCTTTCTTT. The rearrangement links TRBV19 to TRBJ1-1, with D tentatively TRBD1 (6 bases). Trimming removed 10 bases from V and 1 base from J, with 13 bases in between. There are 13 residues in the CDR3. Germline V gene data show CDR1 as LNHDA and CDR2 as SQIVND (reference sequence).